This TCR beta chain appears in the sequencing data of a study of beta chain features in type 1 diabetes listed by TCRdb under 2018. About the full investigation: No differences in mean age, gender distribution, total cell number or subset yield were found between patients and healthy donors. Across all samples, around 100 million sorted cells were examined, and cell number per subset correlated strongly with RNA yield. In the study, recently diagnosed type 1 diabetes patients and matched healthy donors were compared on the TCRB repertoires of their sorted circulating CD4+ T cell subsets. Naive and central memory subsets were obtained from all 30 or so donors, but regulatory and stem cell-like memory subsets were isolated from only 8 patients and roughly eight healthy donors.

From cysteine to phenylalanine, the CDR3 is 16 amino acids long. Of all the DNA, just the CDR3 is kept, 48 bases in frame from base 1. Trimmed from V: 7 bases; trimmed from J: 2 bases; junction bases lacking a gene match: 9. Sequences SQVTM (CDR1) and ANQGSEA (CDR2) are obtained from the germline V gene. A single peripheral blood draw of about 116 mL on average was collected from each donor into heparinised tubes. A BD FACSAria II was used to sort naive, central memory, regulatory and stem cell-like memory CD4+ T cells with a panel that included CD45RO, CCR7, CD25, CD127, CD95 and CD27. Every sorted population had a purity above 95%. Right away, PBMCs were isolated by Lymphoprep density gradient centrifugation and were stained directly, with no culture step. So that batch effects would be minimized, each experiment stained and sorted samples in pairs, pairing one healthy donor with one patient. Broader findings and caveats from the paper: In all four CD4+ subsets, TCRB CDR3 length was moderately but significantly shorter in type 1 diabetes patients. Because cDNA was sequenced instead of genomic DNA, highly expressing activated cells could be over-represented, though the groups showed no difference in activation or CD3 levels. At VDJ recombination sites, patients with type 1 diabetes made fewer insertions and deleted more nucleotides, a pattern implying thymic rearrangement abnormalities. The naive, central memory and regulatory TCRB repertoires appeared to resemble one another more closely among patients than among healthy donors. PCR might favor shorter templates, but patient and control samples were amplified and corrected together, so any skew would affect both groups equally. Because the HLA sub-analyses included only small numbers of individuals, any influence of HLA type on TCRB rearrangement was left unresolved.

The High Capacity cDNA Reverse Transcription Kit was used to reverse transcribe all of the isolated RNA, meaning that expressed TCRB transcripts were what got sequenced. Naive, central memory and regulatory T cell samples underwent deep immunoSEQ sequencing, averaging about 3.57 million total reads per sample. Sorted cells were lysed in RLT buffer, and RNA was extracted using DNase-treated RNeasy Micro or Mini kits according to cell number. Each cell subset was processed on its own to prevent cross-contamination, while patient and healthy donor samples were processed together. The immunoSEQ multiplex PCR was used to amplify TCRB sequences from cDNA, yielding 87-bp fragments that span the CDR3 region. Sequencing of the amplicons was done on the Illumina HiSeq platform. From the authors' description of their analysis: Synthetic template baselines were used to correct PCR bias computationally, reads within Hamming distance 2 were collapsed together, and singletons that could not be merged were discarded. By aligning reads against IMGT, V, D and J genes, CDR3 length, and insertions or deletions at six rearrangement sites were assigned. Within each subset, clonotype counts were normalized to sorted cell number, and only after that were true diversity and Gini coefficients computed with the tcR R package. The overlap coefficient, calculated on TCRB nucleotide sequences, was used to measure repertoire sharing. As a proxy for the pre-selection repertoire, out-of-frame TCRB sequences from naive cells were analyzed. The table was pulled from immuneACCESS by TCRdb, which kept in-frame rearrangements only. Such tables lose some clones; where checked, under half of the loss comes from unresolved V genes, and the rest has no known cause. V, J and clone size derive from that table, while D and trimming were established from the DNA sequence. This sample lists 250,000 to 350,000 clones; around 15% were detected once. The ten top clones hold under 0.02% of the sample.

Points on this clone: No antigen is known for it. One base away there is no much larger clone; base qualities are not given.

The sequence joins TRBV29-1 to TRBJ2-5, and 14 junction bases match TRBD2. The clonotype originates from a man aged 30 to 45 with type 1 diabetes. The material sequenced was naive CD4+ T cells from blood. The cell subset or site tag for this specimen amounts to: true naive CD4+ T cells. CDR3 reads: CSAGRGLAGVQETQYF. The DNA reads as follows: TGCAGCGCCGGCCGGGGACTAGCGGGAGTGCAAGAGACCCAGTACTTC.